Detailed here is one T cell receptor (beta chain). This CDR3 has 16 residues. The source of the sample is a study of cytomegalovirus exposure and HLA in healthy donors. Sequencing was performed with immunoSEQ multiplex PCR; in TCRdb, only in-frame clones are kept and a portion is missing. The data contain about 70,000 clones, 94% of them singletons. The rearrangement joins TRBV21-1 to TRBJ2-5; TRBD2, the table's D call, was not compared with the DNA. TRBV21-1 is a known pseudogene. The sequencing input was PBMCs. This sequence originates from a woman between 18 and 29 years old in good health and CMV-seropositive. CDR3 sequence (DNA): TGTGCCAGCAGCAATAAGGGACTAGCAGGGCGAGAGACCCAGTACTTC. The encoded protein is CASSNKGLAGRETQYF.